Here is one T cell receptor beta chain with its context. The data stem from a study of shared clonotypes between healthy human individuals. V was cut by 1 base and J by 6 bases, with 9 bases left in between. There are 13 residues in the CDR3. CDR1 is SGHTA, CDR2 FQGNSA, per germline. Libraries were prepared by immunoSEQ multiplex PCR; TCRdb keeps only in-frame clonotypes and omits some of them. The sample has 2 million to 3 million clones, approximately 94% seen once. This receptor was obtained from a man aged 18 to 30 in good health. What was sequenced was naive CD4+ T cells sorted from blood. Subset noted: CD45RA+ positively selected. The J gene is TRBJ1-2, the V gene TRBV7-2; no clear D. CDR3: CASSLERVDGYTF. In nucleotides, the CDR3 is TGTGCCAGCAGCTTAGAACGGGTCGATGGCTACACCTTC.